Sequencing of this T cell receptor (beta chain) was carried out in a study of T-cell memory formation after mild COVID-19. The V and J ends lost 3 bases and 3 bases respectively, with 11 bases between them. The CDR3 totals 13 residues. Germline V lookup: CDR1 DFQATT, CDR2 SNEGSKA (reference sequence). In TCRdb, the 5' RACE reads were re-called with MiXCR into one record per CDR3 protein. The table shows 350,000 to 500,000 distinct CDR3 sequences, with less than 25% occurring only once. The receptor's source is an adult woman who had mild COVID-19 (a few samples of this study predate the infection). Cell type and time point are not known. The V call is TRBV20-1, the J call TRBJ1-1, with D unresolved. Sample: PBMCs or a T cell subset sorted from them (not recorded which). The CDR3 nucleotides read TGCAGTGCTAGGCCCGTCGTCGACACTGAAGCTTTCTTT. This gives the protein CSARPVVDTEAFF.